Following are 20 T cell receptor beta chains from one sample sequenced in a study of spatial heterogeneity in lung cancer. Their cognate antigens are unknown. Using its own MiXCR run on the 5' RACE reads, TCRdb lists one record per CDR3 protein. The repertoire has thousands of distinct CDR3 sequences, 14% of them found once; the top ten carry roughly an eighth. As for time point: sample taken at primary tumor resection. Broader study findings: It was found that expanded intratumoral alpha and beta TCR counts tracked tumor mutation counts.

The material was lung tumor tissue, obtained at surgery. The receptors were gathered from a male donor with early-stage non-small cell lung cancer.

In this sample, this clonotype turned up many times. The size of this beta chain means little, since it is a stray read in a library made for alpha chains. The chain recombines TRBV12-3 or TRBV12-4 with TRBJ1-6; the match to TRBD1 covers 7 bases. Trimming at V came to 5 bases and at J to 8 bases, leaving 6 bases not matched to a gene. This CDR3 is built from 14 residues. The CDR3 DNA reads as TGTGCCAGCAGTGAACAGGGGTGGTATTCACCCCTCCACTTT. It is translated as CASSEQGWYSPLHF.

This clonotype was seen ten or more times. This beta chain was picked up by a library intended for alpha chains and is off target, so its count carries little meaning. The chain carries TRBV4-1 and TRBJ2-7, with D maybe TRBD2 (6 bases). This CDR3 is built from 14 residues. Germline CDR1 MGHRA, CDR2 YSYEKL. The V end was cut by 1 base, the J end by 5 bases, with 12 bases between. The CDR3 region is CASSQGGRWDEQYF. CDR3 sequence (DNA): TGCGCCAGCAGCCAAGGAGGGAGGTGGGACGAGCAGTACTTC.

This clonotype was detected many times. This beta chain slipped into a library made for alpha chains as a stray read, so its size is not meaningful. The V and J genes are TRBV24-1 and TRBJ2-2, with TRBD1 as a possible D gene (5 bases). The CDR3 totals 14 residues. Germline loops: CDR1 KGHDR, CDR2 SFDVKD. V lost 5 bases and J 13 bases, leaving 19 bases between the germline ends. Here the CDR3 DNA reads TGTGCCACCAGTGCGCCGACTTCCAGGGTCGGGCTGTTTTTT. Translation gives CATSAPTSRVGLFF.

In the case of this clonotype: The junction does not match germline at one end; this may be a read error. The library was built for alpha chains, so this beta chain is an off-target read and its size means little. V gene TRBV24-1 combines with J gene TRBJ2-3, with 10 positions matching TRBD2. Germline values: CDR1 KGHDR, CDR2 SFDVKD. The CDR3 consists of 16 residues. This CDR3 is CVTSDSEAGGLDTQYF. The CDR3 bases are TGTGTCACCAGTGATTCAGAAGCGGGAGGGCTAGATACGCAGTATTTT.

This clonotype was seen at least ten times. Since the library was made to target alpha chains, this beta chain is a stray read and its abundance is not meaningful. This rearrangement joins TRBV19 to TRBJ2-2; TRBD2 agrees at 8 bases. There are 18 residues in the CDR3. Germline V gene sequence: CDR1 LNHDA, CDR2 SQIVND (reference sequence). With 5 bases clipped from V and 7 bases from J, the junction kept 18 bases outside the gene matches. CDR3 protein: CASSSRGAGEYRDGELFF. The CDR3 nucleotides are TGTGCCAGTAGTTCCCGAGGAGCGGGAGAATATCGGGACGGGGAGCTGTTTTTT.

In its sample, this clonotype was seen many times. The library was designed around alpha chains, so this beta chain is a stray read whose abundance carries little weight. The CDR3, as DNA: TGTGCCAGCAAGACAAACACAGGGGAGGGTACTGAAGCTTTCTTT. This sequence encodes CASKTNTGEGTEAFF. The chain recombines TRBV6-6 with TRBJ1-1; 7 nucleotides match TRBD1. Germline-derived CDR1 and CDR2 are MNHNY and SVGAGI (reference sequence). V shed 7 bases, J shed 5 bases, and the junction held 13 bases outside the gene matches. This CDR3 spans 15 amino acids.

This clonotype is medium-sized (0.01 to 0.1%) by share. With the library built for alpha chains, this beta chain is off target and its frequency is not meaningful. The rearrangement uses TRBV13 and TRBJ2-3; D gene ambiguous. The length of the CDR3 is 12 residues. V lost 4 bases, J lost 5 bases, and 7 bases lay in between. Germline V gives CDR1 PRHDT, CDR2 FYEKMQ (reference sequence). This CDR3 is CASSSAEDTQYF. DNA of the CDR3: TGTGCCAGCAGCTCGGCGGAAGATACGCAGTATTTT.

For this clonotype: Found in a library prepared for alpha chains, this beta chain is an off-target read, and its abundance has little meaning. This sequence joins TRBV7-2 and TRBJ2-7; 9 nucleotides match TRBD2. V lost 3 bases, J lost 2 bases, and 5 bases stayed unmatched. The CDR3 sequence is 15 residues long. Germline-derived CDR1 and CDR2 are SGHTA and FQGNSA. Here the CDR3 reads CASSFVAGAAYEQYF. CDR3 nucleotide sequence: TGTGCCAGCAGCTTCGTAGCGGGAGCGGCCTACGAGCAGTACTTC.

This clonotype is deemed medium-sized. Since the library was made to target alpha chains, this beta chain is a stray read and its abundance is not meaningful. This chain connects TRBV10-3 to TRBJ2-1; TRBD2 agrees at 12 bases. From germline, CDR1 is ENHRY and CDR2 SYGVKD. This CDR3 has 15 residues. V shed 8 bases and J 1 base; nucleotides not matched to a gene: 3. Written as DNA, the CDR3 is TGTGCCATCCAGGGGACTAGCGGGTCCTACAATGAGCAGTTCTTC. This encodes CAIQGTSGSYNEQFF.

Sample share makes this clonotype medium-sized. This beta chain represents an off-target read in a library built for alpha chains; its size is of limited meaning. The CDR3 reads CASSDSETGEAFF. Here the CDR3 DNA reads TGTGCCAGCAGTGACTCAGAGACAGGGGAAGCTTTCTTT. This chain links TRBV6-4 with TRBJ1-1; 7 bases are a match to TRBD1. CDR3 length: 13 residues. The V and J ends lost 0 bases and 8 bases, in that order; junction bases with no gene match: 3. Germline V gene data show CDR1 as MRHNA and CDR2 as SNTAGT.

In its sample, this clonotype was seen many times. The library was designed around alpha chains, so this beta chain is a stray read whose abundance carries little weight. The chain is built from TRBV12-3 or TRBV12-4 and TRBJ2-5, with D uncertain. There are 11 residues in the CDR3. V shed 6 bases and J shed 2 bases, with 4 bases lying between them. The DNA for the CDR3 is TGTGCCAGCAGCCTTCAAGAGACCCAGTACTTC. Residues: CASSLQETQYF.

The sample holds many counts of this clonotype. This beta chain slipped into a library made for alpha chains as a stray read, so its size is not meaningful. The V and J genes are TRBV30 and TRBJ2-3; TRBD1 matches 7 bases. V lost 6 bases and J lost 0; bases outside the gene matches: 9. The CDR3 runs to 15 residues. Germline CDR1 and CDR2: GTSNPN and SVGIG (reference sequence). The CDR3 nucleotides read TGTGCCTGTAGTCCGGGACAGCGAAGCACAGATACGCAGTATTTT. This translates into CACSPGQRSTDTQYF. Full variable domain (rest looked up from reference TRBV30 and TRBJ2-3): SQTIHQWPATLVQPVGSPLSLECTVEGTSNPNLYWYRQAAGRGLQLLFYSVGIGQISSEVPQNLSASRPQDRQFILSSKKLLLSDSGFYLCACSPGQRSTDTQYFGPGTRLTVL.

This clonotype was seen more than once but under ten times. With the library built for alpha chains, this beta chain is off target and its frequency is not meaningful. The chain couples TRBV6-5 to TRBJ1-2, with D possibly being TRBD1 (5 bases). The CDR3 loop spans 16 amino acids. The germline V gene has CDR1 MNHEY and CDR2 SVGAGI. Trimming removed 5 bases at V and 4 bases at J, with 20 bases between. The CDR3 reads CASSPYPSDGAYGYTF. The CDR3 coding sequence is TGTGCCAGCAGTCCGTACCCGAGCGACGGGGCCTATGGCTACACCTTC.

This clonotype was picked up many times. As an off-target read in a library built for alpha chains, this beta chain has a frequency of little significance. This chain uses TRBV10-3 with TRBJ2-3, with a possible D match to TRBD2 (5 bases). Between the trimmed V and J ends, which lost 0 bases and 0 bases, there was a span of 10 bases. This CDR3 region has 16 residues. CDR1 and CDR2 from the germline V gene are ENHRY and SYGVKD. CDR3 nucleotide sequence: TGTGCCATCAGTGAGTCGAGCGGAGTTAGCACAGATACGCAGTATTTT. Translation: CAISESSGVSTDTQYF.

At least ten counts were recorded for this clonotype. The library was designed around alpha chains, so this beta chain is a stray read whose abundance carries little weight. CDR3 bases: TGTGCCAGCAGCCCCCCGACCGGGACACCGGGGAATCAGCCCCAGCATTTT. This gives the protein CASSPPTGTPGNQPQHF. This chain uses TRBV12-3 or TRBV12-4 with TRBJ1-5; perhaps TRBD1 as D (6 bases). Trimming stripped 6 bases from V and 4 bases from J, with 22 bases between. This CDR3 is built from 17 residues.

About this clonotype: This beta chain was picked up by a library intended for alpha chains and is off target, so its count carries little meaning. The genes are TRBV3-1 and TRBJ2-3; 8 bases agree with TRBD2. Germline V gene lookup returns CDR1 LGHDT and CDR2 YNNKEL (reference sequence). Trimming took 0 bases from V and 2 from J; bases not matched to a gene: 4. This CDR3 is 16 amino acids long. The CDR3 coding sequence is TGTGCCAGCAGCCAAGAGTTAGCGGGGATCACAGATACGCAGTATTTT. Amino acids: CASSQELAGITDTQYF.

This clonotype is medium-sized. The size of this beta chain means little, since it is a stray read in a library made for alpha chains. V usage is TRBV6-2 or TRBV6-3 and J usage is TRBJ2-1; D gene ambiguous. V was pared by 4 bases and J by 4 bases, with 8 bases between. The CDR3 is 13 amino acids. CDR1 and CDR2 from the germline V gene are MNHEY and SVGEGT. The CDR3 DNA sequence: TGTGCCAGCAGTTCGACTGCGTACAATGAGCAGTTCTTC. Residues: CASSSTAYNEQFF.

Of note for this clonotype: Since the library was made to target alpha chains, this beta chain is a stray read and its abundance is not meaningful. This chain joins TRBV10-3 and TRBJ1-4; D unclear. Germline values: CDR1 ENHRY, CDR2 SYGVKD. The CDR3 length is 12 residues. The germline V and J ends were trimmed by 4 bases and 10 bases, with 10 bases remaining between them. CDR3 protein: CAISGDLPKLFF. The CDR3 DNA sequence: TGTGCCATCAGTGGGGATCTCCCAAAACTGTTTTTT.

In its sample, this clonotype ranks as medium-sized. An end of the junction does not agree with germline; a read error may underlie this. This beta chain is a stray read from a library made for alpha chains; its abundance is not meaningful. V gene TRBV20-1 combines with J gene TRBJ2-2; D remains unclear. Germline CDR1 reads DFQATT; CDR2 reads SNEGSKA (reference sequence). The length of the CDR3 is 12 residues. In DNA form, the CDR3 reads TGCAGTGCTAGAGATCTCACCAGGGAGCTGTTTTTT. Protein sequence: CSARDLTRELFF.

By share of the sample, this clonotype is medium-sized. Within a library made for alpha chains, this beta chain is off target, and its count is uninformative. The chain has TRBV7-2 and TRBJ2-7; perhaps D is TRBD1 or TRBD2 (5 bases each). Germline V gene lookup returns CDR1 SGHTA and CDR2 FQGNSA. The CDR3 has 14 residues. V lost 4 bases to trimming and J lost 3 bases, with 13 bases between them. CDR3 in DNA: TGTGCCAGCAGCTCGGGACCGGGTAACTACGAGCAGTACTTC. This translates into CASSSGPGNYEQYF.